This T cell receptor (beta chain) was recorded in a study of T cells in Graves' hyperthyroidism and ophthalmopathy. Study-level background: At the time of initial diagnosis and before any treatment, peripheral blood was collected. Findings of the study overall: The blood repertoire included most of the expanded thyroid clonotypes above 0.001.

The length of the CDR3 is 15 residues. V lost 7 bases and J 4 bases, leaving 19 bases between the germline ends. Germline assignment: CDR1 GTSNPN and CDR2 SVGIG (reference sequence). The study enrolled patients aged 18 to 65 with newly diagnosed hyperthyroidism of under 2 months' duration. Ten or more counts support this clonotype. Its target is not known. RNA transcripts served as the template for amplifying TCR beta CDR3 regions. Carried out on the TCR CDR3, a first-round RT-PCR used the HTBI primer set. Each CDR3 protein is one row after TCRdb ran MiXCR on the multiplex PCR reads. The sample consists of more than 550,000 distinct CDR3 sequences, approximately 15% of them appearing once.

Sequences were obtained from blood. This sequence joins TRBV30 and TRBJ1-4; D is unclear. The TCR originated in a man aged 45-65 years with Graves' hyperthyroidism. The CDR3 coding sequence is TGTGCCTTATACCTCGACCGGGAACTTAATGAAAAACTGTTTTTT. It codes for CALYLDRELNEKLFF.